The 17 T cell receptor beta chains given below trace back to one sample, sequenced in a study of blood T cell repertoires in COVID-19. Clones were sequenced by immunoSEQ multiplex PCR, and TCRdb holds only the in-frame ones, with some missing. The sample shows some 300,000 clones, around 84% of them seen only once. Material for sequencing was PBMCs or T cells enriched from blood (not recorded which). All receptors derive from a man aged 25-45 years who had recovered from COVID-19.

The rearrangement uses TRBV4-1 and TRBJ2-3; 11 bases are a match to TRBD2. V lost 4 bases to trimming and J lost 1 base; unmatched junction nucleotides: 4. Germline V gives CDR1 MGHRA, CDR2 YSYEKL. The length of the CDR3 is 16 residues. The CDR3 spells CASSLPTSGGTDTQYF. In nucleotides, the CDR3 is TGCGCCAGCAGCCTACCGACTAGCGGGGGCACAGATACGCAGTATTTT.

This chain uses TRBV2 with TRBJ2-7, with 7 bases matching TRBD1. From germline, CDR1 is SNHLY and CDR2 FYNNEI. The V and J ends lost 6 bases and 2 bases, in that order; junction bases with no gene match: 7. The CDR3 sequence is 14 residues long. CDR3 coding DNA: TGTGCCAGCAGGACGACAGGGCGAACCTACGAGCAGTACTTC. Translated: CASRTTGRTYEQYF.

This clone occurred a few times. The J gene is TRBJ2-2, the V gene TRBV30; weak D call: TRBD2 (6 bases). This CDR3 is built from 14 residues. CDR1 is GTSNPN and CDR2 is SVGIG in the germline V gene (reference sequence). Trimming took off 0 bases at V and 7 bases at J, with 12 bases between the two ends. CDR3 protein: CAWSVLAPDGELFF. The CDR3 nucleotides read TGTGCCTGGAGTGTACTAGCCCCGGACGGGGAGCTGTTTTTT. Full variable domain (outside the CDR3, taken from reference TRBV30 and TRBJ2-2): SQTIHQWPATLVQPVGSPLSLECTVEGTSNPNLYWYRQAAGRGLQLLFYSVGIGQISSEVPQNLSASRPQDRQFILSSKKLLLSDSGFYLCAWSVLAPDGELFFGEGSRLTVL.

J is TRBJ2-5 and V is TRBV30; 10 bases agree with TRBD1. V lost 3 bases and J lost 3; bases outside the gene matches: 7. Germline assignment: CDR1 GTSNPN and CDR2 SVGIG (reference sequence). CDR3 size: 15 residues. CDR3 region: CAWSRAGTGEETQYF. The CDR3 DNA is TGTGCCTGGAGCCGCGCCGGGACAGGGGAAGAGACCCAGTACTTC.

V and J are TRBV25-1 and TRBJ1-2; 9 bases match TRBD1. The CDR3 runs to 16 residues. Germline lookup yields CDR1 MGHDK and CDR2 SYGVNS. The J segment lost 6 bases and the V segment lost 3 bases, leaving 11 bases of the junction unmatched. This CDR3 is CASSDPGQGSTDGYTF. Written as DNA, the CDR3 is TGTGCCAGCAGTGACCCGGGACAGGGATCAACGGATGGCTACACCTTC.

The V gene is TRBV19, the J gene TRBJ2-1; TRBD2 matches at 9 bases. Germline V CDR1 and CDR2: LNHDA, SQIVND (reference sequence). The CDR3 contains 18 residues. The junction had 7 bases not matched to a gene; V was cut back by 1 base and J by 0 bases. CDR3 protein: CASSIGRLAGSSYNEQFF. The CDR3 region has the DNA TGTGCCAGTAGTATAGGTCGGCTAGCGGGGAGCTCCTACAATGAGCAGTTCTTC.

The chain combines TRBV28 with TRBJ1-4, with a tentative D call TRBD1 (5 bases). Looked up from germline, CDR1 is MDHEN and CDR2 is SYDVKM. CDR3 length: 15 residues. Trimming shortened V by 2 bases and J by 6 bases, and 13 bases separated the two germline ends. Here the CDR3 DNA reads TGTGCCAGCAGTTTAATGGGGGGTCTTGATGAAAAACTGTTTTTT. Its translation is CASSLMGGLDEKLFF. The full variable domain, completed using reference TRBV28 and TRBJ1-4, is DVKVTQSSRYLVKRTGEKVFLECVQDMDHENMFWYRQDPGLGLRLIYFSYDVKMKEKGDIPEGYSVSREKKERFSLILESASTNQTSMYLCASSLMGGLDEKLFFGSGTQLSVL.

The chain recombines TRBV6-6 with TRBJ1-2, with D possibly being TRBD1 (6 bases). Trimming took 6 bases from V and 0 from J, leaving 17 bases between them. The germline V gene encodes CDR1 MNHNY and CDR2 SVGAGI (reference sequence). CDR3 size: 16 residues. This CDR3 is CASRERTDNPNYGYTF. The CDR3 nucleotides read TGTGCCAGCAGGGAAAGGACAGATAACCCTAACTATGGCTACACCTTC.

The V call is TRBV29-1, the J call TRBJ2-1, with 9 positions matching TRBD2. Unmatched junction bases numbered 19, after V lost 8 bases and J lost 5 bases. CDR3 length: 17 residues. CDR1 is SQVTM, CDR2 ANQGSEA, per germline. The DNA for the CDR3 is TGCAGCTCTAATAGGCCGGGTAGCGGGGGATACAACAATGAGCAGTTCTTC. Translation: CSSNRPGSGGYNNEQFF.

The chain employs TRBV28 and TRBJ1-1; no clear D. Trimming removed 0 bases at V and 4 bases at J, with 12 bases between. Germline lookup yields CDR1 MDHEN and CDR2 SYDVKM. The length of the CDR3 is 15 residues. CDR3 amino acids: CASSLWQGGGTEAFF. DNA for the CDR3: TGTGCCAGCAGTTTATGGCAAGGAGGTGGCACTGAAGCTTTCTTT.

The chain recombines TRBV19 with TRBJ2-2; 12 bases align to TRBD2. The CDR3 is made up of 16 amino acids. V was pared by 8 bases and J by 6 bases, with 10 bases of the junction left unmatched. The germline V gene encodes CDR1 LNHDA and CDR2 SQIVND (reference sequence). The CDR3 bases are TGTGCCAGTGTTTGGTCTAGCGGGAGGGGCGCCGGGGAGCTGTTTTTT. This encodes CASVWSSGRGAGELFF.

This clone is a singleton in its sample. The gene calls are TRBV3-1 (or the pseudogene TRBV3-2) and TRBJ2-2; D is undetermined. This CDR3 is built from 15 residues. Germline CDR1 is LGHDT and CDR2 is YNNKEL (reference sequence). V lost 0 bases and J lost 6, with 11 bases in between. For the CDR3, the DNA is TGTGCCAGCAGCCAAGATCCGGCAGAGGCCGGGGAGCTGTTTTTT. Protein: CASSQDPAEAGELFF.

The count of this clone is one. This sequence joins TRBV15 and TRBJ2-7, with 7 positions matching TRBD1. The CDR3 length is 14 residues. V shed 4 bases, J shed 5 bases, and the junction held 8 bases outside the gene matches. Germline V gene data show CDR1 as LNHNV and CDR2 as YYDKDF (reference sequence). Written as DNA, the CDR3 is TGTGCCACCAGCAAAGAAGACAGGGCACACGAGCAGTACTTC. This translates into CATSKEDRAHEQYF.

The CDR3 is CASRPGTGGEYYNEQFF. DNA of the CDR3: TGTGCCAGCAGGCCGGGGACAGGGGGCGAATATTACAATGAGCAGTTCTTC. The rearrangement links TRBV2 to TRBJ2-1, with 12 bases fitting TRBD1. V lost 6 bases, J lost 4 bases, and 10 bases stayed unmatched. The CDR3 is 17 residues long. Germline assignment: CDR1 SNHLY and CDR2 FYNNEI.

In DNA, the CDR3 is TGTGCCAGCAGCGCCGATGAGGGCACAGATACGCAGTATTTT. Protein sequence: CASSADEGTDTQYF. The V gene is TRBV9, the J gene TRBJ2-3; D uncertain. V was trimmed by 3 bases and J by 1 base, leaving 9 bases between them. From germline, CDR1 is SGDLS and CDR2 YYNGEE. CDR3 size: 14 residues.

The CDR3 coding sequence is TGTGCCAGCAGCGTTAGCGGGACAACAGATACGCAGTATTTT. It specifies CASSVSGTTDTQYF. This chain links TRBV9 with TRBJ2-3, with 8 nucleotides matching TRBD2. The CDR3 is made up of 14 amino acids. Germline V gene sequence: CDR1 SGDLS, CDR2 YYNGEE. V gave up 2 bases and J gave up 3 bases; unmatched junction bases: 2. Combining the CDR3 with reference TRBV9 and TRBJ2-3 gives the whole variable domain DSGVTQTPKHLITATGQRVTLRCSPRSGDLSVYWYQQSLDQGLQFLIQYYNGEERAKGNILERFSAQQFPDLHSELNLSSLELGDSALYFCASSVSGTTDTQYFGPGTRLTVL.

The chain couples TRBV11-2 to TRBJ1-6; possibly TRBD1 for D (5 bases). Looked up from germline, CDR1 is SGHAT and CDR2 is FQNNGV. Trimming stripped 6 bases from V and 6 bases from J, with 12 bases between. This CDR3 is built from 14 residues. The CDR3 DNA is TGTGCCAGCAGGTTTAGGGGTTTTAATTCACCCCTCCACTTT. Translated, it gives CASRFRGFNSPLHF.